A selection of T cell receptor beta chains follows, all from one sample in a study of blood T cell repertoires in COVID-19. Produced via immunoSEQ multiplex PCR; TCRdb's table is partial and in-frame only. Of 120,000 or so clones listed, 70% to 80% were seen once; the top ten hold 7.9%. Sequences were obtained from peripheral blood. The receptors shown here come from a human donor in a cohort sampled during active COVID-19. Each CDR3 is given with its conserved first and last residue. The D gene is left open where the match is weak. Clone size is not always given. Where it is, it says once, few, many or a class for expanded clones.

TRBV6-6	-	TRBJ1-1	-	TGTGCCAGCAGTTACGACACATTTTCTGAAGAAGCTTTCTTT	CASSYDTFSEEAFF
TRBV24-1	-	TRBJ2-7	-	TGTGCCACCAGGGCGGGGCAATCCTCCTACGAGCAGTACTTC	CATRAGQSSYEQYF
TRBV30	-	TRBJ2-7	-	TGTGCCTGGAGTGTAGCGTCCGCAGGGGCCCGCGCGCAGTACTTC	CAWSVASAGARAQYF
TRBV27	-	TRBJ2-7	-	TGTGCCAGCAGTTTAACAGTTTCCTACGAGCAGTACTTC	CASSLTVSYEQYF
TRBV6-4	-	TRBJ2-1	-	TGTGCCAGCAGTGACTCCGGGAATGAGCAGTTCTTC	CASSDSGNEQFF
TRBV11-2	TRBD1	TRBJ2-7	-	TGTGCCAGCAGCTTCGGACAGGGAAGCGAGCAGTACTTC	CASSFGQGSEQYF
TRBV29-1	TRBD1	TRBJ2-7	-	TGCAGCGTTGGGACAGGCCGCTACGAGCAGTACTTC	CSVGTGRYEQYF
TRBV29-1	TRBD1	TRBJ1-2	-	TGCAGCCACTGTCTGGGACAGAAGACCTATGGCTACACCTTC	CSHCLGQKTYGYTF
TRBV4-2	-	TRBJ2-1	-	TGTGCCAGCAGCCGCCTTGTGGGCCGCGAAGTTAATGAGCAGTTCTTC	CASSRLVGREVNEQFF
TRBV28	-	TRBJ2-1	-	TGTGCCAGCAGTTTAATACAGAAATACAATGAGCAGTTCTTC	CASSLIQKYNEQFF
TRBV19	-	TRBJ2-7	-	TGTGCCAGTAGTACCCGGGTCCCCTACGAGCAGTACTTC	CASSTRVPYEQYF
TRBV7-6	TRBD1	TRBJ2-7	-	TGTGCCAGCAGCTTAGGGGGGACAGGGACCTACGAGCAGTACTTC	CASSLGGTGTYEQYF
TRBV4-2	-	TRBJ1-2	few	TGTGCCAGCAGCCAGGGGGGGCAACCTAACTATGGCTACACCTTC	CASSQGGQPNYGYTF
TRBV6-2/TRBV6-3	TRBD2	TRBJ2-1	-	TGTGCCAGCAGCCCGACTAGCGGGGGAAATGAGCAGTTCTTC	CASSPTSGGNEQFF
TRBV6-5	TRBD1	TRBJ1-1	-	TGTGCCAGCAGACGGACAGGGGAAGGGACTGAAGCTTTCTTT	CASRRTGEGTEAFF
TRBV19	TRBD2	TRBJ2-7	-	TGTGCCAGTAGTACCACAACTAGCGGGAGTGCCTACGAGCAGTACTTC	CASSTTTSGSAYEQYF
TRBV15	TRBD2	TRBJ2-7	-	TGTGCCACCAGCAGCCCGGGTGAAGGTGGACCACTAGCGGGGTTTGGCTCCTACGAGCAGTACTTC	CATSSPGEGGPLAGFGSYEQYF
TRBV6-6	TRBD1	TRBJ1-1	-	TGTGCCAGCAGTTACCCCGACAGGGCGGGCACTGAAGCTTTCTTT	CASSYPDRAGTEAFF
TRBV7-9	-	TRBJ2-7	once	TGTGCCAGCAGCTTCGACATATTCGAGCAGTACTTC	CASSFDIFEQYF
TRBV4-1	-	TRBJ2-7	-	TGCGCCAGCAGCCAAGGTGCAGGTCAATACGAGCAGTACTTC	CASSQGAGQYEQYF
TRBV7-2	TRBD1	TRBJ1-2	-	TGTGCCAGCAGCTCGGGACAGTTTAACTATGGCTACACCTTC	CASSSGQFNYGYTF
TRBV6-6	-	TRBJ1-1	-	TGTGCCAGCAGTTACCGTACCCCACAGGGTTTAACTGAAGCTTTCTTT	CASSYRTPQGLTEAFF
TRBV6-5	-	TRBJ2-6	once	TGTGCCAGCGTACAGGCTATCTCTGGGGCCAACGTCCTGACTTTC	CASVQAISGANVLTF
TRBV27	-	TRBJ2-7	-	TGTGCCAGCAGTTTCCGTGGACAGTACTACGAGCAGTACTTC	CASSFRGQYYEQYF
TRBV18	-	TRBJ1-2	few	TGTGCCAGCTCACCCGACAGGATCAGAGGCTACACCTTC	CASSPDRIRGYTF
TRBV5-1	TRBD2	TRBJ2-2	few	TGCGCCAGCAGCTTGGACCGGGAGGGCGGGGAGCTGTTTTTT	CASSLDREGGELFF
TRBV30	-	TRBJ1-1	-	TGTGCCTGGAGTGTACGGTTAATGAACACTGAAGCTTTCTTT	CAWSVRLMNTEAFF
TRBV7-2	TRBD2	TRBJ2-7	-	TGTGCCAGCAGCTTAGTGGGGGACTACTACGAGCAGTACTTC	CASSLVGDYYEQYF
TRBV19	TRBD1	TRBJ1-1	-	TGTGCCAGTAGCCCGACAGGGGCGCCTGAAGCTTTCTTT	CASSPTGAPEAFF
TRBV7-6	-	TRBJ2-7	-	TGTGCCAGCAGCTTAGCATTCCAACCTAGCGACTACGAGCAGTACTTC	CASSLAFQPSDYEQYF
TRBV30	-	TRBJ1-1	many	TGTGCCTGGAGGGTCCAGGTGGCCGCTGAAGCTTTCTTT	CAWRVQVAAEAFF
TRBV25-1	TRBD1	TRBJ1-6	-	TGTGCCAGCAGTGAAAGACAGGGGCCAGATTCACCCCTCCACTTT	CASSERQGPDSPLHF
TRBV7-6	TRBD1	TRBJ2-5	-	TGTGCCAGCAGCTTAGCCTCCGGGACAGGGGAGGAGACCCAGTACTTC	CASSLASGTGEETQYF
TRBV5-6	TRBD2	TRBJ2-7	-	TGTGCCAGCAGCTCCTTGGCCGGGACTAGCGGGGACTCCTACGAGCAGTACTTC	CASSSLAGTSGDSYEQYF
TRBV5-6	-	TRBJ1-2	-	TGTGCCAGCAGCTTCTCTAACTATGGCTACACCTTC	CASSFSNYGYTF
TRBV12-5	TRBD2	TRBJ2-7	-	TGTGCTAGTGCCCACGAAGGGGTGGCGGGGGCCTACGAGCAGTACTTC	CASAHEGVAGAYEQYF